The 26 T cell receptor beta chains presented below share a single source sample, sequenced in a study of CD8 T cells in Susac syndrome. RNA in amounts of roughly 0.5 to 1 ug was reverse transcribed with random hexamers. One entry per CDR3 protein results from TCRdb running MiXCR on the immunoSEQ multiplex PCR reads. The sample has fewer than 350,000 distinct CDR3 sequences; over 75% are singletons. The sequenced sample consisted of CD8+ T cells from PBMCs. The origin of the receptors is a human donor with multiple sclerosis.

The chain combines TRBV7-9 with TRBJ1-3; unclear D gene. The CDR3 is made up of 11 amino acids. CDR1 SEHNR and CDR2 FQNEAQ come from the germline V gene (reference sequence). The ends were cut back, 5 bases at V and 7 bases at J, with 6 bases in the middle. The CDR3 coding sequence is TGTGCCAGCAGCCGTTTTAACACCATATATTTT. It specifies CASSRFNTIYF.

This sequence joins TRBV4-3 and TRBJ2-7; TRBD2 matches 9 bases. This CDR3 contains 15 residues. J lost 4 bases, V lost 2 bases, and 6 bases had no gene match. CDR1 LGHNA and CDR2 YSLEER come from the germline V gene. CDR3 sequence reads: CASSQYSGSDYEQYF. Written as DNA, the CDR3 is TGCGCCAGCAGCCAATATAGCGGGAGTGATTACGAGCAGTACTTC.

V is TRBV7-8 and J is TRBJ1-2; D not resolved. The germline CDR1 and CDR2 sequences are SGHVS and FQNEAQ. This CDR3 is 14 amino acids long. V lost 4 bases and J 4 bases, leaving 13 bases between the germline ends. The CDR3 DNA reads TGTGCCAGCAGCTCGAGACGACTACCCTATGGCTACACCTTC. This sequence encodes CASSSRRLPYGYTF.

The chain combines TRBV3-1 with TRBJ2-1; 8 bases fit TRBD2. CDR1 is LGHDT, CDR2 YNNKEL, per germline (reference sequence). V shed 3 bases and J 4 bases; nucleotides not matched to a gene: 11. This CDR3 has 17 amino acids. The CDR3 nucleotides are TGTGCCAGCAGCCATTATAGTTTCGGGACTAGTTACAATGAGCAGTTCTTC. Protein product: CASSHYSFGTSYNEQFF.

This chain joins TRBV18 and TRBJ1-1, with D maybe TRBD1 (5 bases). Germline V gene data show CDR1 as KGHSH and CDR2 as LQKENI. CDR3 length: 17 residues. The V end lost 3 bases, the J end lost 2 bases, and 19 bases lay between the germline ends. CDR3 amino acids: CASSPGGSTRPNTEAFF. The CDR3 DNA reads TGTGCCAGCTCACCCGGGGGAAGCACCCGCCCTAACACTGAAGCTTTCTTT.

This clonotype turned up a few times. This chain uses TRBV27 with TRBJ2-1, with 10 nucleotides matching TRBD2. The CDR3 length is 15 residues. The V segment lost 5 bases and the J segment 3 bases; nucleotides outside the gene matches: 4. Germline V gives CDR1 MNHEY, CDR2 SMNVEV (reference sequence). CDR3 coding DNA: TGTGCCAGCAGTCCCGGACTAGCGGACTACAATGAGCAGTTCTTC. Translating gives CASSPGLADYNEQFF.

This clonotype was counted once. The V and J genes are TRBV6-5 and TRBJ2-5, with TRBD2 identical over 7 bases. V was clipped by 2 bases and J by 2 bases; unmatched bases: 11. Germline V CDR1 and CDR2: MNHEY, SVGAGI. This CDR3 has 17 amino acids. The CDR3 protein is CASSYESSGGLQETQYF. Here the CDR3 DNA reads TGTGCCAGCAGTTACGAGTCTAGCGGAGGCCTTCAAGAGACCCAGTACTTC.

The rearrangement joins TRBV27 to TRBJ1-5; 7 bases are shared with TRBD1. The trim removed 3 bases at V and 6 bases at J, leaving 5 bases unmatched. The CDR3 is made up of 14 amino acids. The germline CDR1 and CDR2 sequences are MNHEY and SMNVEV (reference sequence). The CDR3 protein is CASSFQGGSQPQHF. As DNA, the CDR3 is TGTGCCAGCAGTTTTCAGGGGGGCAGTCAGCCCCAGCATTTT.

V is TRBV3-1 and J is TRBJ2-7; D is unclear. V was shortened by 4 bases and J by 1 base, with 8 bases between the two germline ends. The CDR3 is 13 residues long. Per germline, CDR1 LGHDT and CDR2 YNNKEL (reference sequence). The CDR3 DNA follows: TGTGCCAGCAGCCCGGGTATGTCCTACGAGCAGTACTTC. Protein sequence: CASSPGMSYEQYF.

CDR3 region: CASSYFGAYEQYF. Written as DNA, the CDR3 is TGTGCCAGCAGTTACTTTGGGGCCTACGAGCAGTACTTC. The rearrangement uses TRBV6-2 or TRBV6-3 and TRBJ2-7; D remains ambiguous. Germline CDR1 is MNHEY and CDR2 is SVGEGT. The CDR3 has 13 amino acids. V was clipped by 1 base and J by 2 bases, with 6 bases between them.

This chain joins TRBV7-9 and TRBJ2-7, with 7 nucleotides matching TRBD2. The trim removed 8 bases at V and 3 bases at J, leaving 10 bases unmatched. Germline V lookup: CDR1 SEHNR, CDR2 FQNEAQ (reference sequence). This CDR3 spans 14 amino acids. This CDR3 reads CASRAGDPLYEQYF. The CDR3 bases are TGTGCCAGCCGGGCGGGGGACCCCCTCTACGAGCAGTACTTC.

CDR3 region: CASSQDQDLLSADTQYF. CDR3 bases: TGCGCCAGCAGCCAAGATCAGGACCTACTCAGTGCAGATACGCAGTATTTT. V and J are TRBV4-3 and TRBJ2-3; D not certain. Trimming pared 0 bases from V and 4 bases from J, leaving 17 bases between. CDR1 is LGHNA, CDR2 YSLEER, per germline. The CDR3 spans 17 residues.

The chain has TRBV19 and TRBJ2-1, with D uncertain. The CDR3 is made up of 13 amino acids. Trimming removed 3 bases at V and 4 bases at J, with 7 bases between. In germline, CDR1 is LNHDA, CDR2 SQIVND (reference sequence). In DNA, the CDR3 is TGTGCCAGTAGTATTCCGGGTTACAATGAGCAGTTCTTC. The encoded protein is CASSIPGYNEQFF.

The J gene is TRBJ2-3, the V gene TRBV5-4, with D possibly being TRBD1 or TRBD2 (6 bases each). This CDR3 comprises 15 residues. CDR1 is SGHNT and CDR2 is YYREEE in the germline V gene (reference sequence). Trimming took off 2 bases at V and 3 bases at J, with 13 bases between the two ends. CDR3 sequence: CASSFKGGGTDTQYF. CDR3 coding DNA: TGTGCCAGCAGCTTTAAAGGGGGAGGAACAGATACGCAGTATTTT.

A single count supports this clonotype. The chain links TRBV9 to TRBJ2-5; 9 nucleotides line up with TRBD2. CDR3 length equals 15 residues. Per the germline V gene, CDR1 is SGDLS and CDR2 is YYNGEE. V was clipped by 2 bases and J by 5 bases; unmatched bases: 7. CDR3 region: CASSVGAGGAETQYF. The CDR3, as DNA: TGTGCCAGCAGCGTTGGAGCGGGAGGCGCCGAGACCCAGTACTTC.

V and J are TRBV29-1 and TRBJ2-1; 8 nucleotides match TRBD1. The CDR3 runs 17 residues. J gave up 0 bases and V 4 bases, and 11 bases lay outside the gene matches. The germline gives CDR1 SQVTM, CDR2 ANQGSEA. The CDR3 region is CSVAGTGLSSSYNEQFF. The CDR3 region has the DNA TGCAGCGTTGCCGGGACAGGCCTATCGAGCTCCTACAATGAGCAGTTCTTC.

This rearrangement joins TRBV5-1 to TRBJ2-7; D is perhaps TRBD2 (6 bases). CDR3 length: 14 amino acids. Germline lookup yields CDR1 SGHRS and CDR2 YFSETQ. Trimming took off 7 bases at V and 3 bases at J, with 17 bases between the two ends. The CDR3 protein is CASHDGLANYEQYF. CDR3 DNA: TGCGCCAGCCACGACGGCCTAGCGAACTACGAGCAGTACTTC. Full variable domain (missing parts from reference TRBV5-1 and TRBJ2-7): KAGVTQTPRYLIKTRGQQVTLSCSPISGHRSVSWYQQTPGQGLQFLFEYFSETQRNKGNFPGRFSGRQFSNSRSEMNVSTLELGDSALYLCASHDGLANYEQYFGPGTRLTVT.

J is TRBJ2-1 and V is TRBV12-3 or TRBV12-4, with TRBD2 as a possible D gene (6 bases). V shed 6 bases and J shed 15 bases, with 15 bases lying between them. This CDR3 region has 11 residues. Here the CDR3 DNA reads TGTGCCAGCAGCCCACCGGGGGAGGCGTTCTTC. Protein sequence: CASSPPGEAFF.

This chain uses TRBV7-8 with TRBJ2-7, with 8 bases matching TRBD1. The CDR3 totals 15 residues. With V trimmed by 1 base and J by 5 bases, 7 bases remained unmatched. Germline values: CDR1 SGHVS, CDR2 FQNEAQ. CDR3 amino acids: CASSLEAGGGDEQYF. The DNA of the CDR3 is TGTGCCAGCAGCTTAGAGGCAGGGGGCGGCGACGAGCAGTACTTC.

V usage is TRBV28 and J usage is TRBJ2-3; TRBD2 aligns across 7 bases. CDR1 MDHEN and CDR2 SYDVKM come from the germline V gene. The CDR3 is 16 residues long. Germline trimming cut 2 bases from V and 4 bases from J; bases unmatched to any gene: 9. DNA of the CDR3: TGTGCCAGCAGTTTAAACCTAGCGGTTGTTCCAGATACGCAGTATTTT. It is translated as CASSLNLAVVPDTQYF.

This chain links TRBV7-2 with TRBJ2-7; TRBD1 matches 8 bases. Unmatched junction bases numbered 6, after V lost 3 bases and J lost 2 bases. The V gene's germline CDR1 is SGHTA and CDR2 FQGNSA. CDR3 length: 15 amino acids. CDR3 amino acids: CASSFSQGVAYEQYF. The CDR3 region has the DNA TGTGCCAGCAGCTTCTCACAGGGGGTGGCCTACGAGCAGTACTTC.

The CDR3, as DNA: TGTGCCAGTGCTACAGGGGTTTACACTGAAGCTTTCTTT. Protein sequence: CASATGVYTEAFF. The J gene is TRBJ1-1, the V gene TRBV28, with 7 bases identical to TRBD1. Germline loops: CDR1 MDHEN, CDR2 SYDVKM. This CDR3 region has 13 residues. With V trimmed by 9 bases and J by 3 bases, 7 bases remained unmatched.

The chain recombines TRBV7-9 with TRBJ2-5; no firm D call. Trimming left V 8 bases short and J 5 bases short, with 9 bases between. There are 11 residues in the CDR3. Germline CDR1 is SEHNR and CDR2 is FQNEAQ (reference sequence). The CDR3 protein is CASGVRETQYF. CDR3 coding DNA: TGTGCCAGCGGGGTCCGGGAGACCCAGTACTTC.

J is TRBJ1-2 and V is TRBV14; D ambiguous. The CDR3 covers 15 residues. Germline V lookup: CDR1 SGHDN, CDR2 FVKESK. V was trimmed by 0 bases and J by 5 bases, leaving 13 bases between them. CDR3 nucleotide sequence: TGTGCCAGCAGCCAAGAAGATCACCAATGGTATGGCTACACCTTC. Translated, it gives CASSQEDHQWYGYTF.

This chain joins TRBV7-2 and TRBJ1-1; TRBD1 is a possible D gene (5 bases). The CDR3 has 14 residues. Trimming took 5 bases from V and 0 from J, leaving 10 bases between them. In germline, CDR1 is SGHTA, CDR2 FQGNSA. The DNA of the CDR3 is TGTGCCAGCAGCCCCCAGACAGTGAACACTGAAGCTTTCTTT. Translating it yields CASSPQTVNTEAFF. Complete variable domain (other parts from reference TRBV7-2 and TRBJ1-1): GAGVSQSPSNKVTEKGKDVELRCDPISGHTALYWYRQSLGQGLEFLIYFQGNSAPDKSGLPSDRFSAERTGGSVSTLTIQRTQQEDSAVYLCASSPQTVNTEAFFGQGTRLTVV.

The J gene is TRBJ2-7, the V gene TRBV14; D is unclear. The V end was cut by 1 base, the J end by 2 bases, with 15 bases between. The CDR3 runs to 16 residues. CDR1 is SGHDN and CDR2 is FVKESK in the germline V gene. The DNA of the CDR3 is TGTGCCAGCAGCCAAGCATCCGAAGGGCCAGCCTACGAGCAGTACTTC. This encodes CASSQASEGPAYEQYF. Filled out from reference TRBV14 and TRBJ2-7, the complete variable domain reads EAGVTQFPSHSVIEKGQTVTLRCDPISGHDNLYWYRRVMGKEIKFLLHFVKESKQDESGMPNNRFLAERTGGTYSTLKVQPAELEDSGVYFCASSQASEGPAYEQYFGPGTRLTVT.